These 21 T cell receptor beta chains were all obtained from the same sample, sequenced in a study of T-cell memory formation after mild COVID-19. TCRdb redid the calling of the 5' RACE reads with MiXCR, one entry per CDR3 protein. The sample has roughly 610,000 distinct CDR3 sequences, around 16% seen once. What was sequenced was PBMCs or a T cell subset sorted from them (not recorded which). These receptors originate from an adult woman who had mild COVID-19 (a few samples of this study predate the infection). Cell type and time point are not known.

This clonotype has a handful of counts. The rearrangement uses TRBV12-3 or TRBV12-4 and TRBJ1-1, with 7 bases lining up with TRBD1. With V trimmed by 5 bases and J by 1 base, 13 bases remained unmatched. The CDR3 totals 17 residues. Here the CDR3 DNA reads TGTGCCAGCAGTGGGCCCAGGACAGGCCGGAGGAACACTGAAGCTTTCTTT. This gives the protein CASSGPRTGRRNTEAFF.

This clonotype was observed a handful of times. CDR3 residues: CASSPKPGLASQETQYF. Written as DNA, the CDR3 is TGTGCCAGCTCCCCGAAGCCTGGACTAGCGAGCCAAGAGACCCAGTACTTC. This chain links TRBV18 with TRBJ2-5, with 9 bases matching TRBD2. V lost 6 bases to trimming and J lost 1 base; unmatched junction nucleotides: 12. The germline CDR1 and CDR2 sequences are KGHSH and LQKENI. The CDR3 contains 17 residues.

V is TRBV7-8 and J is TRBJ2-1; TRBD1 agrees at 7 bases. This CDR3 comprises 13 residues. CDR1 and CDR2 from the germline V gene are SGHVS and FQNEAQ. V shed 4 bases, J shed 9 bases, and the junction held 6 bases outside the gene matches. CDR3 amino acids: CASSYGQAAEQFF. The CDR3 DNA reads as TGTGCCAGCAGCTATGGACAGGCGGCTGAGCAGTTCTTC.

This chain connects TRBV24-1 to TRBJ2-7; either TRBD1 or TRBD2 may supply D (5 bases each). V was cut by 2 bases and J by 6 bases, with 7 bases left in between. Germline V gene sequence: CDR1 KGHDR, CDR2 SFDVKD. The CDR3 spans 12 residues. CDR3: CATSDWGFEQYF. In nucleotides, the CDR3 is TGTGCCACCAGTGATTGGGGGTTCGAGCAGTACTTC.

This clonotype was seen repeatedly, ten times or more. CDR3 in amino acids: CASNRLAGGGDTDTQYF. The CDR3 DNA reads as TGCGCCAGCAACCGACTAGCGGGAGGAGGAGACACAGATACGCAGTATTTT. The gene calls are TRBV5-1 and TRBJ2-3; 13 bases fit TRBD2. The CDR3 covers 17 residues. The V segment lost 6 bases and the J segment 2 bases; nucleotides outside the gene matches: 9. CDR1 and CDR2 from the germline V gene are SGHRS and YFSETQ.

The rearrangement uses TRBV20-1 and TRBJ1-2; 10 nucleotides match TRBD1. Germline assignment: CDR1 DFQATT and CDR2 SNEGSKA (reference sequence). With 1 base clipped from V and 4 bases from J, the junction kept 6 bases outside the gene matches. The CDR3 consists of 15 residues. The CDR3: CSARVATGGGYGYTF. Written as DNA, the CDR3 is TGCAGTGCTAGAGTCGCGACAGGGGGCGGCTATGGCTACACCTTC.

This sequence joins TRBV12-3 or TRBV12-4 and TRBJ2-2, with D maybe TRBD1 (6 bases). The CDR3 consists of 20 residues. The V end lost 6 bases, the J end lost 0 bases, and 26 bases lay between the germline ends. Here the CDR3 reads CASRDSRQGFMVANTGELFF. CDR3 sequence (DNA): TGTGCCAGCAGGGACTCGCGTCAGGGGTTTATGGTAGCGAACACCGGGGAGCTGTTTTTT.

This clonotype was observed a few times. V usage is TRBV6-2 or TRBV6-3 and J usage is TRBJ2-7, with unresolved D. The CDR3 totals 14 residues. The V gene's germline CDR1 is MNHEY and CDR2 SVGEGT. V shed 4 bases and J shed 1 base, with 11 bases lying between them. In nucleotides, the CDR3 is TGTGCCAGCAGTTCCTCGATTTATTCCTACGAGCAGTACTTC. Translated: CASSSSIYSYEQYF.

This chain connects TRBV20-1 to TRBJ1-2; possibly TRBD1 for D (5 bases). The V and J ends lost 5 bases and 2 bases respectively, with 15 bases between them. CDR1 DFQATT and CDR2 SNEGSKA come from the germline V gene (reference sequence). This CDR3 is built from 14 residues. CDR3 sequence reads: CSAPGEPPNYGYTF. CDR3 DNA: TGCAGTGCTCCGGGGGAACCTCCGAACTATGGCTACACCTTC.

V and J are TRBV5-4 and TRBJ2-2, with 10 positions matching TRBD2. The V segment lost 1 base and the J segment 5 bases; nucleotides outside the gene matches: 8. Per the germline V gene, CDR1 is SGHNT and CDR2 is YYREEE (reference sequence). CDR3 length: 17 residues. CDR3 sequence reads: CASSLPSGGTVTGELFF. CDR3 in DNA: TGTGCCAGCAGCTTGCCTAGCGGGGGAACGGTTACCGGGGAGCTGTTTTTT.

The chain combines TRBV7-9 with TRBJ1-2; D is possibly TRBD1 (5 bases). The germline V and J ends were trimmed by 1 base and 2 bases, with 11 bases remaining between them. The length of the CDR3 is 15 residues. Germline V gene lookup returns CDR1 SEHNR and CDR2 FQNEAQ (reference sequence). The CDR3 region is CASSLGGGQNYGYTF. CDR3 bases: TGTGCCAGCAGCTTAGGGGGCGGGCAGAACTATGGCTACACCTTC.

Only a few counts were recorded for this clonotype. The chain employs TRBV25-1 and TRBJ2-4, with a tentative D call TRBD1 (5 bases). This CDR3 region has 13 residues. Germline CDR1 is MGHDK and CDR2 is SYGVNS. The ends were cut back, 8 bases at V and 0 bases at J, with 8 bases in the middle. This CDR3 is CASGRVAKNIQYF. CDR3 DNA: TGTGCCAGCGGCAGGGTAGCCAAAAACATTCAGTACTTC. Looking up the rest from reference TRBV25-1 and TRBJ2-4 gives the full variable domain: EADIYQTPRYLVIGTGKKITLECSQTMGHDKMYWYQQDPGMELHLIHYSYGVNSTEKGDLSSESTVSRIRTEHFPLTLESARPSHTSQYLCASGRVAKNIQYFGAGTRLSVL.

This chain links TRBV24-1 with TRBJ2-5; 7 bases agree with TRBD1. Germline CDR1 is KGHDR and CDR2 is SFDVKD. With V trimmed by 4 bases and J by 1 base, 11 bases remained unmatched. This CDR3 has 17 amino acids. The CDR3 here is CATSDMGQTKTQETQYF. In DNA, the CDR3 is TGTGCCACCAGTGACATGGGACAGACGAAGACCCAAGAGACCCAGTACTTC.

V gene TRBV6-1 combines with J gene TRBJ1-2; D gene uncertain. Deletions cut 6 bases from V and 6 bases from J, with 14 bases between. Germline assignment: CDR1 MNHNS and CDR2 SASEGT. CDR3 length equals 13 residues. The CDR3 is CASRDLPWDGYTF. As DNA, the CDR3 is TGTGCCAGCAGGGACCTGCCTTGGGATGGCTACACCTTC.

This clonotype was detected many times. The V call is TRBV30, the J call TRBJ1-1; D remains ambiguous. Trimming took off 5 bases at V and 5 bases at J, with 12 bases between the two ends. The germline V gene encodes CDR1 GTSNPN and CDR2 SVGIG (reference sequence). The CDR3 length is 12 residues. CDR3 protein: CAWGPVRTEAFF. The CDR3 DNA follows: TGTGCCTGGGGCCCGGTGCGTACTGAAGCTTTCTTT.

The CDR3 loop reads CASSEQGGSNQPQHF. DNA for the CDR3: TGTGCCAGCAGTGAACAAGGGGGTAGCAATCAGCCCCAGCATTTT. The V and J genes are TRBV6-4 and TRBJ1-5, with D perhaps matching TRBD1 (6 bases). There are 15 residues in the CDR3. Trimming took 3 bases from V and 0 from J, leaving 9 bases between them. Germline CDR1 MRHNA, CDR2 SNTAGT.

The chain carries TRBV14 and TRBJ2-7, with TRBD2 as a possible D gene (5 bases). The CDR3 runs to 12 residues. Trimming cost V 2 bases and J 6 bases, with 8 bases left between them. CDR1 is SGHDN, CDR2 FVKESK, per germline. CDR3 region: CASSQIGLEQYF. Written as DNA, the CDR3 is TGTGCCAGCAGCCAAATCGGACTCGAGCAGTACTTC.

The chain couples TRBV5-1 to TRBJ1-2; the D is unclear. V gave up 5 bases and J gave up 3 bases, with 8 bases separating them. CDR3 size: 12 residues. Germline loops: CDR1 SGHRS, CDR2 YFSETQ. CDR3 sequence (DNA): TGCGCCAGCAGGAATTCCGACTATGGCTACACCTTC. Protein sequence: CASRNSDYGYTF.

The chain recombines TRBV27 with TRBJ2-2; D possibly corresponds to TRBD1 (7 bases). The CDR3 has 13 residues. Germline-derived CDR1 and CDR2 are MNHEY and SMNVEV (reference sequence). Trimming stripped 7 bases from V and 8 bases from J, with 14 bases between. CDR3 coding DNA: TGTGCCAGCAAGGAGGGGGCGGCGGGGGAGCTGTTTTTT. Its translation: CASKEGAAGELFF.

This rearrangement joins TRBV7-9 to TRBJ1-6; TRBD1 aligns across 9 bases. Looked up from germline, CDR1 is SEHNR and CDR2 is FQNEAQ (reference sequence). V lost 10 bases and J lost 5; bases outside the gene matches: 3. The CDR3 length is 13 residues. The CDR3 reads CAIDRGDNSPLHF. In nucleotides, the CDR3 is TGTGCCATCGACAGGGGGGATAATTCACCCCTCCACTTT.

V is TRBV27 and J is TRBJ1-4, with 9 bases that match TRBD1. V lost 4 bases, J lost 7 bases, and 7 bases stayed unmatched. In germline, CDR1 is MNHEY, CDR2 SMNVEV (reference sequence). The CDR3 consists of 15 residues. CDR3 coding DNA: TGTGCCAGCAGTTCCTACAGGGGGCGGGCTGAAAAACTGTTTTTT. Amino acids: CASSSYRGRAEKLFF.